These T cell receptor beta chains were read from a single sample in a study of T cells after yellow fever vaccination. TCRdb passed the 5' RACE reads through MiXCR, listing each CDR3 protein once. This table has approximately 58,000 distinct CDR3 sequences, approximately 6% appearing once. Sequencing was performed on PBMCs, either bulk or a sorted T-cell subset (CD4+, CD8+, memory, or dextramer-sorted; not recorded which), taken on the day of the yellow fever booster vaccination. These receptor sequences come from a man between 18 and 29 years old who received the YFV17D yellow fever vaccine. Each CDR3 is given with its conserved first and last residue. A D gene is named only where the DNA matches it firmly. Rows may omit the clone size; those that give it use once, few, many or a size class.

>TRBJ2-7|NA|many|TRBV4-2
CASSGRDLGYEQYF
TGTGCCAGCAGCGGCCGGGACTTAGGTTACGAGCAGTACTTC
>TRBJ2-3|NA|few|TRBV27
CASSLYTTGWTGTDTQYF
TGTGCCAGCAGTCTCTACACTACAGGGTGGACGGGCACAGATACGCAGTATTTT
>TRBJ1-4|NA|many|TRBV4-3
CASSQDRDVGGEKLFF
TGCGCCAGCAGCCAAGATCGAGACGTAGGCGGTGAAAAACTGTTTTTT
>TRBJ2-2|NA|many|TRBV5-1
CASSEWALPNTGELFF
TGCGCCAGCTCGGAATGGGCCCTTCCGAACACCGGGGAGCTGTTTTTT
>TRBJ1-2|NA|NA|TRBV7-9
CASSLYGGMGDYGYTF
TGTGCCAGCAGCTTATACGGGGGAATGGGGGACTATGGCTACACCTTC
>TRBJ2-7|NA|NA|TRBV4-3
CASSQDRTDYEQYF
TGCGCCAGCAGCCAAGATCGAACCGACTACGAGCAGTACTTC
>TRBJ2-5|TRBD2|NA|TRBV4-1
CASSQRIAGDKETQYF
TGCGCCAGCAGCCAACGTATAGCGGGGGACAAAGAGACCCAGTACTTC
>TRBJ2-1|NA|few|TRBV4-3
CASSQERRGSMFF
TGCGCCAGCAGCCAAGAGAGAAGGGGAAGCATGTTCTTC
>TRBJ1-2|TRBD1|NA|TRBV2
CAGTGGPYYGYTF
TGTGCCGGAACAGGGGGCCCCTACTATGGCTACACCTTC
>TRBJ2-1|NA|many|TRBV5-6
CASSFELSNEQFF
TGTGCCAGCAGCTTTGAACTGTCGAATGAGCAGTTCTTC
>TRBJ2-7|NA|few|TRBV30
CAWRRLAGEQYF
TGTGCCTGGAGGCGTTTGGCCGGCGAGCAGTACTTC
>TRBJ1-4|NA|NA|TRBV12-3/TRBV12-4
CASTLRGAFGLFF
TGTGCCAGCACTCTGAGGGGGGCCTTCGGACTGTTTTTT
>TRBJ1-5|NA|NA|TRBV7-2
CASSTLGQPQHF
TGTGCCAGCAGCACACTGGGTCAGCCCCAGCATTTT
>TRBJ1-2|TRBD1|many|TRBV4-2
CASSQDPRGAYGYTF
TGTGCCAGCAGCCAAGATCCCAGGGGGGCGTATGGCTACACCTTC
>TRBJ2-1|TRBD1|NA|TRBV9
CASSLGQGIGHEQFF
TGTGCCAGCAGTTTAGGACAGGGAATAGGTCATGAGCAGTTCTTC
>TRBJ2-3|NA|NA|TRBV12-3/TRBV12-4
CASSLARLTDTQYF
TGTGCCAGCAGTTTAGCCCGCCTCACAGATACGCAGTATTTT
>TRBJ1-2|NA|few|TRBV4-1
CASSQEQGWGVDGYTF
TGCGCCAGCAGCCAAGAACAGGGATGGGGAGTCGATGGCTACACCTTC
>TRBJ2-7|NA|few|TRBV27
CASSLMVGGYEQYF
TGTGCCAGCAGTTTAATGGTGGGGGGCTACGAGCAGTACTTC
>TRBJ2-7|TRBD2|many|TRBV12-3/TRBV12-4
CASSLWLAGHEQYF
TGTGCCAGCAGTTTATGGCTAGCGGGACACGAGCAGTACTTC
>TRBJ1-6|NA|many|TRBV5-6
CASSLYPGRPENSPLHF
TGTGCCAGCAGCTTGTACCCGGGACGGCCCGAAAATTCACCCCTCCACTTT
>TRBJ2-5|NA|many|TRBV4-3
CASSPGGWYTSEGQETQYF
TGCGCCAGCAGCCCAGGCGGGTGGTACACGAGTGAAGGCCAAGAGACCCAGTACTTC
>TRBJ2-2|NA|many|TRBV29-1
CSVITRNTGELFF
TGCAGCGTTATAACAAGGAACACCGGGGAGCTGTTTTTT
>TRBJ2-3|NA|NA|TRBV7-9
CASSHGTSSITDTQYF
TGTGCCAGCAGCCATGGCACTAGCAGTATCACAGATACGCAGTATTTT
>TRBJ1-5|NA|few|TRBV12-3/TRBV12-4
CASSLRTGNQPQHF
TGTGCCAGCAGTTTAAGGACGGGCAATCAGCCCCAGCATTTT
>TRBJ2-3|NA|NA|TRBV18
CASSPPTGTDTQYF
TGTGCCAGCTCACCCCCAACAGGCACAGATACGCAGTATTTT
>TRBJ2-3|NA|many|TRBV5-1
CASIPWGGSTQYF
TGCGCCAGCATCCCCTGGGGAGGAAGTACGCAGTATTTT
>TRBJ1-6|NA|many|TRBV4-3
CASSQDGSSYNSPLHF
TGCGCCAGCAGCCAAGATGGCAGCTCCTATAATTCACCCCTCCACTTT
>TRBJ2-1|NA|many|TRBV6-5
CASSSTSYNEQFF
TGTGCCAGCAGTTCGACTAGCTACAATGAGCAGTTCTTC
>TRBJ1-6|NA|many|TRBV5-1
CARSLAGRSPLHF
TGCGCCAGAAGCTTGGCGGGTCGCTCACCCCTCCACTTT
>TRBJ2-3|NA|many|TRBV9
CASSWLAIDTQYF
TGTGCCAGCAGCTGGTTGGCGATAGATACGCAGTATTTT
>TRBJ1-2|NA|many|TRBV6-5
CASRKTGDYGYTF
TGTGCCAGCAGGAAGACAGGCGACTATGGCTACACCTTC
>TRBJ2-3|NA|NA|TRBV5-4
CASSLWGDPDTQYF
TGTGCCAGCAGCTTGTGGGGGGACCCGGATACGCAGTATTTT
>TRBJ1-1|NA|NA|TRBV3-1
CASSQEVGPGEAFF
TGTGCCAGCAGCCAAGAGGTAGGGCCCGGGGAAGCTTTCTTT
>TRBJ1-2|NA|many|TRBV15
CATSRDPRDGYTF
TGTGCCACCAGCAGAGATCCCAGGGATGGCTACACCTTC
>TRBJ2-7|NA|few|TRBV7-9
CASSLDGPSEQYF
TGTGCCAGCAGCCTCGACGGTCCAAGCGAGCAGTACTTC